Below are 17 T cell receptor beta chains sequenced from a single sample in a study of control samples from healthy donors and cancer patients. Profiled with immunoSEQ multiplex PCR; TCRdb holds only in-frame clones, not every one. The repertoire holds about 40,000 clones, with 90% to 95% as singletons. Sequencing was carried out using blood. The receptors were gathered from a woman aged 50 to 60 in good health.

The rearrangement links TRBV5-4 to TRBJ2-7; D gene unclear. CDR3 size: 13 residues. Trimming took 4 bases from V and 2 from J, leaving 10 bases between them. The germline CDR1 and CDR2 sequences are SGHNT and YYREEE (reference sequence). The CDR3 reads CASSPVGTYEQYF. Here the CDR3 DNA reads TGTGCCAGCAGCCCGGTGGGGACCTACGAGCAGTACTTC.

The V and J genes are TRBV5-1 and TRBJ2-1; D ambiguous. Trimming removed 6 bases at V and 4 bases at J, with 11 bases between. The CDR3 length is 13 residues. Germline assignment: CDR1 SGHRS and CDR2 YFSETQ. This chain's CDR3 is CASTTSTYNEQFF. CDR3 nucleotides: TGCGCCAGCACCACCTCTACTTACAATGAGCAGTTCTTC.

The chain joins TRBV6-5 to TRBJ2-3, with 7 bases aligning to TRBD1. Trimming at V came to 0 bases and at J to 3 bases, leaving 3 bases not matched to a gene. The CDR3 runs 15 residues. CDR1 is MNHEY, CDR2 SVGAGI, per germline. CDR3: CASSYSRGPTDTQYF. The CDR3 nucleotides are TGTGCCAGCAGTTACTCGAGGGGGCCAACAGATACGCAGTATTTT.

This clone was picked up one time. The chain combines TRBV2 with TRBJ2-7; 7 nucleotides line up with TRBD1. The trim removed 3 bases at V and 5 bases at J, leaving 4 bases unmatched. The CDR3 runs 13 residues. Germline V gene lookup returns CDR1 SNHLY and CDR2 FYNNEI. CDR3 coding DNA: TGTGCCAGCAGTGATAGCAGGGGGAACGAGCAGTACTTC. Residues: CASSDSRGNEQYF.

CDR3 region: CASSPTRDGNEQYF. The CDR3 DNA reads as TGTGCCAGCAGTCCTACTCGCGACGGGAACGAGCAGTACTTC. The chain has TRBV2 and TRBJ2-7; TRBD2 might be the D (5 bases). Trimming removed 5 bases at V and 5 bases at J, with 16 bases between. The CDR3 loop spans 14 amino acids. Germline-derived CDR1 and CDR2 are SNHLY and FYNNEI.

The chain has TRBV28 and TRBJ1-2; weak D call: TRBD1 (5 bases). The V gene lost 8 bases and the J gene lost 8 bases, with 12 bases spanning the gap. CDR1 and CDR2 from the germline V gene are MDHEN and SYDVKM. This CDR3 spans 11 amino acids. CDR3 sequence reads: CASAGRGGYTF. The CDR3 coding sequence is TGTGCCAGCGCTGGTCGGGGGGGCTACACCTTC.

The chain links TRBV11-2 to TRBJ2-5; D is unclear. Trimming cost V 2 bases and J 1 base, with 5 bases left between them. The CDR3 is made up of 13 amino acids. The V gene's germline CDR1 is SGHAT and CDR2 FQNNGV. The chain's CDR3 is CASSLNSQETQYF. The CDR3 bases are TGTGCCAGCAGCTTAAATAGCCAAGAGACCCAGTACTTC.

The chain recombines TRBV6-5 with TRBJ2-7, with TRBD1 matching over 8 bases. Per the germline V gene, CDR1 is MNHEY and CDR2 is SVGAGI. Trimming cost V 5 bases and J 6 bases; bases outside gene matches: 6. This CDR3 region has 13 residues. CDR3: CASSRQGIGEQYF. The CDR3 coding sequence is TGTGCCAGCAGTCGACAGGGGATTGGCGAGCAGTACTTC.

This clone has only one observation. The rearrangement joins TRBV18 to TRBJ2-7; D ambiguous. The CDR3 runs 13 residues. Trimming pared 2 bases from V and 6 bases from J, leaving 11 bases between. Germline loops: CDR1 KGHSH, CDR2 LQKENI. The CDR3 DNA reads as TGTGCCAGCTCACCAGGGGTAAATGCCGAGCAGTACTTC. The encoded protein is CASSPGVNAEQYF.

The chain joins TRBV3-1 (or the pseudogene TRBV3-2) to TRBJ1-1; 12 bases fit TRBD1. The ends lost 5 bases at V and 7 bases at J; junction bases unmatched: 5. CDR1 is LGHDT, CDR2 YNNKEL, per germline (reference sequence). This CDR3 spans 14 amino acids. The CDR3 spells CASSMGQGAREAFF. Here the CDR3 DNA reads TGTGCCAGCAGCATGGGACAGGGGGCTCGTGAAGCTTTCTTT.

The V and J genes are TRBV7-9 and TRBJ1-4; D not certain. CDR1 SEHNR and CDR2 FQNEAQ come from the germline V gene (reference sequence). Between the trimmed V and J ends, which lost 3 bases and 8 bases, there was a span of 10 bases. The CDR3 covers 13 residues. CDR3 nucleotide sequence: TGTGCCAGCAGCTTGATGGGAAGAGAAAAACTGTTTTTT. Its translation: CASSLMGREKLFF.

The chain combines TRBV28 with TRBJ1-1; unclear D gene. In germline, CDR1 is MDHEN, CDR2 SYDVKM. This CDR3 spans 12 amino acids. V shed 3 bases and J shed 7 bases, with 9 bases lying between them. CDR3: CASSFGLVEAFF. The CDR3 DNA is TGTGCCAGCAGTTTTGGGTTAGTTGAAGCTTTCTTT.

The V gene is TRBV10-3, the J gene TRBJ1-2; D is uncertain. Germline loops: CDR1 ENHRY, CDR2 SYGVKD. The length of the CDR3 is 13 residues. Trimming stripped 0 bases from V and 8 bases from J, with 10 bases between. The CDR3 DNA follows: TGTGCCATCAGTGAGTCGACGTTTCAGGGCTACACCTTC. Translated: CAISESTFQGYTF.

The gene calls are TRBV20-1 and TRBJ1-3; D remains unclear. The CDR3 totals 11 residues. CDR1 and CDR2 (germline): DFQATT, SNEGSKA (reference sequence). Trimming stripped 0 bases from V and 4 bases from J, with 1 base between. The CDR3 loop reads CSAREGNTIYF. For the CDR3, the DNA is TGCAGTGCTAGAGAGGGAAACACCATATATTTT.

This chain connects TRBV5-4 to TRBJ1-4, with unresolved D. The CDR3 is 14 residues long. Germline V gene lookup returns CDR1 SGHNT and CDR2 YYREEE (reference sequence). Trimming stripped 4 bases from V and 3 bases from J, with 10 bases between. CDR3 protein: CASSPFGSNEKLFF. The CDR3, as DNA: TGTGCCAGCAGCCCCTTCGGCTCTAATGAAAAACTGTTTTTT.

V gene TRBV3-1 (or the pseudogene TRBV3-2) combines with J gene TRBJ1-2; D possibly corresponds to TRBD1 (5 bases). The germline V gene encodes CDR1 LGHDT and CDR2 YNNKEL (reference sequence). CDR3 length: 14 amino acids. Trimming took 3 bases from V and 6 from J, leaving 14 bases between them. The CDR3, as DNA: TGTGCCAGCAGCCAGCGGTCACAGGAGGATGGCTACACCTTC. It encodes CASSQRSQEDGYTF.

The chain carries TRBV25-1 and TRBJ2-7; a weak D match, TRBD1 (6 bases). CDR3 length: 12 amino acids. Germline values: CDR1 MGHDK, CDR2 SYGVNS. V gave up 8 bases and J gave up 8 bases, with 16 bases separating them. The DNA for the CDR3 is TGTGCCAGCGGTGCAGGGGACGAAAAGCAGTACTTC. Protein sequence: CASGAGDEKQYF.